The 9 T cell receptor beta chains in this list originate from one sample, sequenced in a study of T-cell reconstitution after alpha-beta-depleted transplantation in children. Unique molecular identifiers were built into the TCRbeta library. From the PCR reads, TCRdb called clonotypes with MiXCR, one entry per CDR3 protein. The data show roughly 420,000 distinct CDR3 sequences, around 16% seen once. The sample was PBMCs, mostly from graft donor cells, taken 360 days after TCRalphabeta/CD19-depleted stem cell transplant. Source of these receptors: a boy younger than two who had a stem cell transplant for Wiskott-Aldrich syndrome, so the T cells may come from the graft donor.

In its sample, this clonotype was seen a few times. This chain links TRBV6-1 with TRBJ2-5; TRBD2 aligns across 10 bases. The CDR3 consists of 14 residues. Trimming cost V 7 bases and J 5 bases; bases outside gene matches: 7. CDR1 and CDR2 from the germline V gene are MNHNS and SASEGT. Here the CDR3 DNA reads TGTGCCAGCATCATAGCGGGAGGAGGGGAGACCCAGTACTTC. It codes for CASIIAGGGETQYF.

This chain connects TRBV20-1 to TRBJ2-5; no clear D. CDR1 is DFQATT and CDR2 is SNEGSKA in the germline V gene (reference sequence). Between the trimmed V and J ends, which lost 4 bases and 5 bases, there was a span of 17 bases. The CDR3 extends over 14 amino acids. This CDR3 is CSAIKGPTIETQYF. The CDR3 DNA is TGCAGTGCTATAAAGGGCCCGACGATCGAGACCCAGTACTTC.

CDR3 bases: TGCGCCAGCAGCCACGGGGGGACAGATACGCAGTATTTT. It is translated as CASSHGGTDTQYF. The chain links TRBV5-1 to TRBJ2-3, with 7 positions matching TRBD2. The V gene's germline CDR1 is SGHRS and CDR2 YFSETQ. This CDR3 is 13 amino acids long. V was pared by 4 bases and J by 3 bases, with 2 bases of the junction left unmatched.

This clonotype showed up just a few times. The chain links TRBV30 to TRBJ2-7, with D unresolved. This CDR3 has 10 amino acids. Trimming removed 3 bases at V and 5 bases at J, with 5 bases between. Germline V gives CDR1 GTSNPN, CDR2 SVGIG (reference sequence). Here the CDR3 DNA reads TGTGCCTGGAGCCTTCACGAGCAGTACTTC. Its protein is CAWSLHEQYF.

The rearrangement joins TRBV29-1 to TRBJ2-5, with 7 bases fitting TRBD1. Germline values: CDR1 SQVTM, CDR2 ANQGSEA. There are 15 residues in the CDR3. Losses at the gene ends were 3 bases for V and 7 bases for J; bases not matched to a gene: 14. CDR3 bases: TGCAGCGTTGATAGGGGGCAGATTCGGTCGGGGACCCAGTACTTC. It specifies CSVDRGQIRSGTQYF.

This clonotype was counted a single time. The rearrangement links TRBV20-1 to TRBJ2-2, with TRBD2 identical over 10 bases. The ends lost 1 base at V and 6 bases at J; junction bases unmatched: 5. The CDR3 sequence is 15 residues long. Germline CDR1 DFQATT, CDR2 SNEGSKA (reference sequence). CDR3 sequence reads: CSARGELAGSGELFF. The CDR3, as DNA: TGCAGTGCTAGAGGGGAACTAGCGGGGTCCGGGGAGCTGTTTTTT.

The chain joins TRBV4-1 to TRBJ2-7; 9 positions agree with TRBD1. The CDR3 has 20 residues. CDR1 MGHRA and CDR2 YSYEKL come from the germline V gene. V shed 3 bases, J shed 1 base, and the junction held 19 bases outside the gene matches. In DNA form, the CDR3 reads TGCGCCAGCAGCCACCCCCTAAGCCGGGGACAGGGAAGTAGATCCTACGAGCAGTACTTC. It yields the protein CASSHPLSRGQGSRSYEQYF.

This clonotype was detected ten times or more. The gene calls are TRBV20-1 and TRBJ2-7, with D uncertain. V lost 3 bases, J lost 4 bases, and 13 bases lay in between. The germline gives CDR1 DFQATT, CDR2 SNEGSKA (reference sequence). The CDR3 extends over 13 amino acids. The DNA for the CDR3 is TGCAGTGCTAGTTTGGTATCCCCTTACGAGCAGTACTTC. Encoded protein: CSASLVSPYEQYF.

The chain employs TRBV4-3 and TRBJ2-3; D perhaps matches TRBD2 (5 bases). CDR3 size: 15 residues. Germline V CDR1 and CDR2: LGHNA, YSLEER. The V end lost 4 bases, the J end lost 2 bases, and 13 bases lay between the germline ends. The CDR3 DNA reads as TGCGCCAGCAGCCGCGGCGCCGACTACACAGATACGCAGTATTTT. Translated, it gives CASSRGADYTDTQYF.